This is a list of T cell receptor beta chains from one sample in a study of T cells in Graves' hyperthyroidism and ophthalmopathy. Each CDR3 protein is one row after TCRdb ran MiXCR on the multiplex PCR reads. This sample carries a few hundred thousand distinct CDR3 sequences, around 13% of them seen once, and the ten largest clones take 34%. The specimen sequenced was blood. The receptor set was obtained from a woman in her forties with Graves' ophthalmopathy. Each CDR3 is given with its conserved first and last residue. D genes are given only for firm matches. Size is stated for part of the rows, as once, few or many counts, or as a class when the clone is expanded.

j_call: TRBJ1-1; clone_size: many; d_call: -; cdr3_length: 13; v_call: TRBV13; cdr3_nt: TGTGCCAGCAGCCTTAGGATTTACACTGAAGCTTTCTTT; cdr3_aa: CASSLRIYTEAFF
j_call: TRBJ2-7; clone_size: many; d_call: TRBD1; cdr3_length: 13; v_call: TRBV28; cdr3_nt: TGTGCCAGTTACGGACAGGGTAGGGACGAGCAGTACTTC; cdr3_aa: CASYGQGRDEQYF
j_call: TRBJ2-2; clone_size: few; d_call: TRBD1; cdr3_length: 14; v_call: TRBV24-1; cdr3_nt: TGTGCCACCAGTGGAGACAGGGATGTCGGGGAGCTGTTTTTT; cdr3_aa: CATSGDRDVGELFF
j_call: TRBJ1-5; clone_size: few; d_call: -; cdr3_length: 14; v_call: TRBV19; cdr3_nt: TGTGCCAGTAGTATAGTCAGCCGCAATCAGCCCCAGCATTTT; cdr3_aa: CASSIVSRNQPQHF
j_call: TRBJ2-3; clone_size: few; d_call: -; cdr3_length: 15; v_call: TRBV20-1; cdr3_nt: TGCAGTGCTAGAGATCTGACTTCTAGCACAGATACGCAGTATTTT; cdr3_aa: CSARDLTSSTDTQYF
j_call: TRBJ2-1; clone_size: many; d_call: -; cdr3_length: 16; v_call: TRBV6-1; cdr3_nt: TGTGCCAGCAGCCACCCGCGGGGGCGGTTTTACAATGAGCAGTTCTTC; cdr3_aa: CASSHPRGRFYNEQFF
j_call: TRBJ1-1; clone_size: -; d_call: -; cdr3_length: 13; v_call: TRBV6-1; cdr3_nt: TGTGCCAGCATAGGGTTTTTTAGGACTGAAGCTTTCTTT; cdr3_aa: CASIGFFRTEAFF
j_call: TRBJ1-6; clone_size: many; d_call: -; cdr3_length: 13; v_call: TRBV10-3; cdr3_nt: TGTGCCATCAGTGAGTCGAGAAATTCACCCCTCCACTTT; cdr3_aa: CAISESRNSPLHF
j_call: TRBJ2-7; clone_size: many; d_call: -; cdr3_length: 14; v_call: TRBV3-1; cdr3_nt: TGTGCCAGCAGCCCCAGACAGCGGGTCTACGAGCAGTACTTC; cdr3_aa: CASSPRQRVYEQYF
j_call: TRBJ1-1; clone_size: -; d_call: -; cdr3_length: 13; v_call: TRBV7-6; cdr3_nt: TGTGCCAGCAGCTTAGGGGGATACGCTGAAGCTTTCTTT; cdr3_aa: CASSLGGYAEAFF
j_call: TRBJ1-2; clone_size: many; d_call: -; cdr3_length: 14; v_call: TRBV10-3; cdr3_nt: TGTGCCATCAGTGAGTCTTACAGGGTCCATGGCTACACCTTC; cdr3_aa: CAISESYRVHGYTF